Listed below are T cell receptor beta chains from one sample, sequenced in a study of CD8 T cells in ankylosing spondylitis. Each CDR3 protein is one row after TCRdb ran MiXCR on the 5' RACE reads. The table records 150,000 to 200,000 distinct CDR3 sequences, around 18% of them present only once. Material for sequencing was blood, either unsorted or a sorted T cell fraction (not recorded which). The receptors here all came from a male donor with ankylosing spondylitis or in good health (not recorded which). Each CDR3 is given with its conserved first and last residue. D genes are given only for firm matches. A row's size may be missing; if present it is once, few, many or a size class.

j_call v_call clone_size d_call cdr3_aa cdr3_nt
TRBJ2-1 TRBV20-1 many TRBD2 CSAILLAGDRQQFF TGCAGTGCTATCTTACTAGCGGGAGATCGTCAGCAGTTCTTC
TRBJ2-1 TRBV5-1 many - CASSLLASPGDEQFF TGCGCCAGCAGCTTGCTCGCTAGCCCCGGTGATGAGCAGTTCTTC
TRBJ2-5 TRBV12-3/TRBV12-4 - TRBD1 CASSLRVRTGRASAQYF TGTGCCAGCAGTTTACGAGTCCGGACAGGACGTGCCAGCGCCCAGTACTTC
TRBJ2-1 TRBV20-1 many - CSARGRDNYPSSYNEQFF TGCAGTGCTAGAGGCCGGGACAATTACCCAAGCTCCTACAATGAGCAGTTCTTC
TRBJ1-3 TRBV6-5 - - CASSYSSLGAGNTIYF TGTGCCAGCAGTTACTCATCCCTGGGAGCTGGAAACACCATATATTTT
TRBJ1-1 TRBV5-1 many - CASSLTGSENEAFF TGCGCCAGCAGCTTGACGGGTTCGGAAAATGAAGCTTTCTTT
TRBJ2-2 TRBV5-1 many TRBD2 CASSLPGGAIMELFF TGCGCCAGCAGCCTCCCGGGGGGGGCAATAATGGAGCTGTTTTTT
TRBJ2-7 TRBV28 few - CASSSGGLGYEQYF TGTGCCAGCAGCTCGGGGGGCTTAGGATACGAGCAGTACTTC
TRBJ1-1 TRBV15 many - CATSRVRDEAFF TGTGCCACCAGCAGAGTTCGAGATGAAGCTTTCTTT
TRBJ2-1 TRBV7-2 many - CASSLLRAHNEQFF TGTGCCAGCAGCTTACTTCGGGCCCACAATGAGCAGTTCTTC
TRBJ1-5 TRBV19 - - CASGESNQPQHF TGTGCCAGCGGCGAGAGCAATCAGCCCCAGCATTTT
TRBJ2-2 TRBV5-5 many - CASSLTWNTGELFF TGTGCCAGCAGCTTGACGTGGAACACCGGGGAGCTGTTTTTT
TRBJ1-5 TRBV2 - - CASSGTRDQPQHF TGTGCCAGCAGTGGTACAAGGGATCAGCCCCAGCATTTT
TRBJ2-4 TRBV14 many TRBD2 CASSQVGTSGNIQYF TGTGCCAGCAGCCAAGTCGGGACTAGCGGAAACATTCAGTACTTC
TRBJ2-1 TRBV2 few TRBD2 CASSRGLGTSEQFF TGTGCCAGCTCCAGAGGACTTGGGACTAGCGAGCAGTTCTTC
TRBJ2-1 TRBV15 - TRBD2 CATSRGYGGVAGGKYSEQFF TGTGCCACCAGCAGGGGCTATGGGGGGGTAGCGGGAGGAAAATACAGTGAGCAGTTCTTC
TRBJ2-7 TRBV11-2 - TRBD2 CASTGLRERYEQYF TGTGCCAGCACCGGACTGCGGGAGAGATACGAGCAGTACTTC
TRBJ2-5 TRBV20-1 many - CSARGQGALETQYF TGCAGTGCTAGGGGGCAGGGCGCTTTGGAGACCCAGTACTTC
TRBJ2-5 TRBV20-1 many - CSAPYLGTQYF TGCAGTGCTCCTTACCTGGGGACCCAGTACTTC
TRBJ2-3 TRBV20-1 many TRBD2 CSGTSGDTQYF TGCAGCGGGACTAGCGGGGATACGCAGTATTTT
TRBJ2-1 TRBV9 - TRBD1 CASSVQGAQSDEQFF TGTGCCAGCAGCGTACAGGGGGCGCAGAGCGATGAGCAGTTCTTC
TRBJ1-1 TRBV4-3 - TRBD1 CASSRQGKENTEAFF TGCGCCAGCAGCCGACAGGGTAAGGAGAACACTGAAGCTTTCTTT
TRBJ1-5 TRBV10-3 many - CAISSQHSNQPQHF TGTGCCATCAGTTCACAGCATAGCAATCAGCCCCAGCATTTT
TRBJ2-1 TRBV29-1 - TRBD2 CSVSTSGGSGEQFF TGCAGCGTTTCCACTAGCGGGGGGTCCGGTGAGCAGTTCTTC
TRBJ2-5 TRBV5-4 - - CASSSAEPQQTQYF TGTGCCAGCAGCTCAGCGGAGCCCCAACAGACCCAGTACTTC
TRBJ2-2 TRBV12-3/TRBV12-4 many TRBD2 CASSFSAGGNTGELFF TGTGCCAGCAGTTTTTCAGCGGGAGGGAACACCGGGGAGCTGTTTTTT
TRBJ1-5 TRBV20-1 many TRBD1 CSARPQGERPQHF TGCAGTGCTAGGCCCCAGGGGGAGAGGCCCCAGCATTTT
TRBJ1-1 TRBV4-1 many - CASSSRPSGVDTEAFF TGCGCCAGCAGCTCCCGTCCTTCGGGGGTCGACACTGAAGCTTTCTTT
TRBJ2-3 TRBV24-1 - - CATSDSGRYGVEADTQYF TGTGCCACCAGTGATTCGGGGCGGTACGGGGTGGAAGCAGATACGCAGTATTTT
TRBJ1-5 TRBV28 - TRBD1 CASRGDRVFSSNQPQHF TGTGCCAGCCGCGGGGACAGGGTCTTTAGTAGCAATCAGCCCCAGCATTTT
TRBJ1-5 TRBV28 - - CASGGYQPQHF TGTGCCAGCGGGGGGTATCAGCCCCAGCATTTT
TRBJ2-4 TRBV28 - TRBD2 CASSLFGRNGNTAKNIQYF TGTGCCAGCAGTTTGTTCGGGAGGAATGGAAATACAGCCAAAAACATTCAGTACTTC
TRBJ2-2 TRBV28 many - CASSLSDSVATGELFF TGTGCCAGCAGTTTGTCAGACAGTGTTGCCACCGGGGAGCTGTTTTTT
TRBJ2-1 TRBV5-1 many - CASSFGSGYNEQFF TGCGCCAGCAGCTTCGGGAGCGGGTACAATGAGCAGTTCTTC
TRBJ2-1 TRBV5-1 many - CASSFGEGGSYNEQFF TGCGCCAGCAGCTTTGGTGAAGGGGGCTCCTACAATGAGCAGTTCTTC
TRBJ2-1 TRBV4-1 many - CASSLTGTPAQFF TGCGCCAGCAGCCTTACTGGGACTCCTGCCCAGTTCTTC
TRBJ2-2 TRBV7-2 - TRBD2 CASSLSGSGTGELFF TGTGCCAGCAGCCTTAGCGGGAGCGGGACCGGGGAGCTGTTTTTT
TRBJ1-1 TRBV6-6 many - CASSYSTDEAFF TGTGCCAGCAGTTACTCGACAGATGAAGCTTTCTTT
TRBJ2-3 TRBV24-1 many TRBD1 CATRGEGGGTQYF TGTGCCACCAGGGGCGAAGGGGGCGGTACGCAGTATTTT
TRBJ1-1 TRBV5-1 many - CASSWFGAEAFF TGCGCCAGCAGCTGGTTTGGGGCTGAAGCTTTCTTT
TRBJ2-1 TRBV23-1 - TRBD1 CASSHLAMTPPTGCNEQFF TGCGCCAGCAGTCACCTCGCAATGACCCCTCCGACAGGGTGCAATGAGCAGTTCTTC
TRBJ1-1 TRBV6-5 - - CASSYPGRHTEAFF TGTGCCAGCAGTTACCCCGGACGACACACTGAAGCTTTCTTT
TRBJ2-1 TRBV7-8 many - CASTLGQYSYNEQFF TGTGCCAGCACCCTGGGACAATACTCCTACAATGAGCAGTTCTTC
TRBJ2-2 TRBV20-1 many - CSARPGAGELFF TGCAGTGCTAGGCCCGGGGCCGGGGAGCTGTTTTTT
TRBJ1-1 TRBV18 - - CASSPKGRGTEAFF TGTGCCAGCTCACCTAAAGGCAGGGGCACTGAAGCTTTCTTT
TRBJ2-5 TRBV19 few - CASSRNRGQETQYF TGTGCCAGTAGTCGTAATCGGGGCCAAGAGACCCAGTACTTC
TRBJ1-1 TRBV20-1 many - CSAPPGNTEAFF TGCAGTGCCCCCCCGGGGAACACTGAAGCTTTCTTT
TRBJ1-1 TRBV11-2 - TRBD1 CASSYQGGDTEAFF TGTGCCAGCAGCTATCAGGGGGGGGACACTGAAGCTTTCTTT
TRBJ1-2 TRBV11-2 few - CASSRGIYGYTF TGTGCCAGCAGCCGTGGGATTTATGGCTACACCTTC
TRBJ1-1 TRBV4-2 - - CASSPGRNAEAFF TGTGCCAGCAGCCCAGGAAGGAACGCTGAAGCTTTCTTT
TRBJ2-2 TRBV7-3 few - CASSPQSPGELFF TGTGCCAGCAGTCCTCAAAGTCCCGGGGAGCTGTTTTTT